A single sample gave rise to the 8 T cell receptor beta chains below, sequenced in a study of cytotoxic CD8 clonotypes in ibrutinib-treated CLL. The protocol was immunoSEQ multiplex PCR, while the TCRdb copy is restricted to in-frame clones and leaves out a portion. Here the sample spans 65,000 to 85,000 clones, over 75% being singletons. Sequenced material: PBMCs, taken after 12 months of ibrutinib treatment. These TCRs come from a human donor with chronic lymphocytic leukemia.

The V gene is TRBV5-1, the J gene TRBJ2-7; D is unresolved. From germline, CDR1 is SGHRS and CDR2 YFSETQ. The CDR3 consists of 14 residues. The V end lost 4 bases, the J end lost 5 bases, and 16 bases lay between the germline ends. CDR3 bases: TGCGCCAGCAGCCCTGTCCTTAGTCGAGACGAGCAGTACTTC. Protein product: CASSPVLSRDEQYF.

The chain links TRBV7-2 to TRBJ1-3, with a weak D call TRBD1 (6 bases). Trimming shortened V by 2 bases and J by 0 bases, and 8 bases separated the two germline ends. The germline CDR1 and CDR2 sequences are SGHTA and FQGNSA. The CDR3 sequence is 15 residues long. CDR3 sequence: CASSLQGHSGNTIYF. The CDR3, as DNA: TGTGCCAGCAGCTTACAGGGACACTCTGGAAACACCATATATTTT.

V is TRBV6-6 and J is TRBJ2-2, with TRBD2 identical over 8 bases. Germline V CDR1 and CDR2: MNHNY, SVGAGI (reference sequence). J lost 6 bases, V lost 6 bases, and 9 bases had no gene match. This CDR3 contains 15 residues. CDR3 loop: CASSQRETIAGELFF. CDR3 nucleotides: TGTGCCAGCAGCCAGCGGGAGACAATTGCCGGGGAGCTGTTTTTT.

V usage is TRBV19 and J usage is TRBJ1-2; D is unclear. The CDR3 consists of 12 residues. V lost 10 bases to trimming and J lost 3 bases, with 12 bases between them. CDR1 is LNHDA and CDR2 is SQIVND in the germline V gene (reference sequence). The CDR3 region has the DNA TGTGCCACCAGAGGTTCGGACTATGGCTACACCTTC. Protein: CATRGSDYGYTF.

The chain joins TRBV14 to TRBJ2-7, with D perhaps TRBD1 (5 bases). CDR3 size: 15 residues. Trimming removed 5 bases at V and 1 base at J, with 15 bases between. CDR1 and CDR2 from the germline V gene are SGHDN and FVKESK. CDR3 loop: CASSSFSDKSYEQYF. The CDR3 DNA follows: TGTGCCAGCAGCTCTTTCTCGGACAAGTCCTACGAGCAGTACTTC.

This rearrangement joins TRBV7-7 to TRBJ2-2, with D uncertain. V shed 4 bases and J shed 5 bases, with 5 bases lying between them. The CDR3 is made up of 12 amino acids. Germline lookup yields CDR1 SSHAT and CDR2 FNYEAQ (reference sequence). CDR3 nucleotides: TGTGCCAGCAGCTCTCATACCGGGGAGCTGTTTTTT. Amino acids: CASSSHTGELFF.

The chain carries TRBV19 and TRBJ1-5; TRBD1 is a possible D gene (5 bases). The V gene's germline CDR1 is LNHDA and CDR2 SQIVND (reference sequence). The CDR3 has 14 amino acids. V lost 7 bases and J 0 bases, leaving 10 bases between the germline ends. This CDR3 is CASNTGDSNQPQHF. The CDR3 bases are TGTGCCAGTAATACAGGCGATAGCAATCAGCCCCAGCATTTT. The full variable domain, with the rest looked up from reference TRBV19 and TRBJ1-5, is DGGITQSPKYLFRKEGQNVTLSCEQNLNHDAMYWYRQDPGQGLRLIYYSQIVNDFQKGDIAEGYSVSREKKESFPLTVTSAQKNPTAFYLCASNTGDSNQPQHFGDGTRLSIL.

CDR3 in amino acids: CAWSLTGGGTEAFF. For the CDR3, the DNA is TGTGCCTGGAGCCTAACCGGGGGCGGAACTGAAGCTTTCTTT. The J gene is TRBJ1-1, the V gene TRBV30; TRBD1 might be the D (6 bases). V was shortened by 3 bases and J by 5 bases, with 16 bases between the two germline ends. Germline V gene sequence: CDR1 GTSNPN, CDR2 SVGIG (reference sequence). The CDR3 extends over 14 amino acids.